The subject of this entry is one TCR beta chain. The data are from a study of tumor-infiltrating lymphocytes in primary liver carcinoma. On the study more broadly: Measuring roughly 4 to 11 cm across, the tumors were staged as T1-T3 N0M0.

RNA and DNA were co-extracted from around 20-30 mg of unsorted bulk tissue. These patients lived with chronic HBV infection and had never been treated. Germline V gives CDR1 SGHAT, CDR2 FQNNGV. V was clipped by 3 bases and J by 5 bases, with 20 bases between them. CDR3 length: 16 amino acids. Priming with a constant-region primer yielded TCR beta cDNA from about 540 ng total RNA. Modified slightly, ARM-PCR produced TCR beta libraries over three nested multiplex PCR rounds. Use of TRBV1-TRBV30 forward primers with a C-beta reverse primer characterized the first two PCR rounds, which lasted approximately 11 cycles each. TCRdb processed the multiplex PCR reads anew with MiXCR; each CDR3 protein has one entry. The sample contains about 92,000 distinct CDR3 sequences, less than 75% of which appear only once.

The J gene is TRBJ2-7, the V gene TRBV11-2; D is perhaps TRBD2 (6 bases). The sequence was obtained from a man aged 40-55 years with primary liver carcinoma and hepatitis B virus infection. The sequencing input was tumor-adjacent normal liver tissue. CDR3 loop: CASSLSDWRAPDEQYF. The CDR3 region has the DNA TGTGCCAGCAGCTTGAGTGACTGGAGGGCTCCAGACGAGCAGTACTTC.